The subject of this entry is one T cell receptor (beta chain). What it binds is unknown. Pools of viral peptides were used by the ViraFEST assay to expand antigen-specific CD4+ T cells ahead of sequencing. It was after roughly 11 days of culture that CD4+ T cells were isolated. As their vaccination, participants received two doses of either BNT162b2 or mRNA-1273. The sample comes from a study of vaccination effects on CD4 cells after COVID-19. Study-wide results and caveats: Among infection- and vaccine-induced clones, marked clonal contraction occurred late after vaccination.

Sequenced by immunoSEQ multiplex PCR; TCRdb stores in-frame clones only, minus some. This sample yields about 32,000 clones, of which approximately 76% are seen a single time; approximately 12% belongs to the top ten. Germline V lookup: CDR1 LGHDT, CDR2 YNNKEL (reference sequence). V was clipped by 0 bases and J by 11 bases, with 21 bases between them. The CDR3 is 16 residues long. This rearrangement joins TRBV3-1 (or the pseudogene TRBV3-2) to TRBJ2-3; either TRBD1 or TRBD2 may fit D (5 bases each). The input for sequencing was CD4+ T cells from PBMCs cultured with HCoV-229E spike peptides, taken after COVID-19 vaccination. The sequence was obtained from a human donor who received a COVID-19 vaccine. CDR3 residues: CASSQDFQDILRGQYF. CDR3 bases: TGTGCCAGCAGCCAAGACTTTCAGGACATATTACGGGGGCAGTATTTT.